This T cell receptor beta chain was profiled in a study of cytomegalovirus exposure and HLA in healthy donors. General study results and limits: It was shown in a later analysis that HLA-associated TCR beta chains were more clonally expanded than other, equally common chains. Earlier analysis yielded a pattern in which most TCR beta V segments were productive about 90% or about 30% of the time. Sequencing likely produced, as an artifact, a cluster of highly shared sequence variants. Later analysis suggested most CMV-associated TCR beta chains were HLA-restricted.

The PCR made use of 60 Vbeta and 13 Jbeta primers. Profiling relied on immunoSEQ multiplex PCR, and the TCRdb table lists in-frame clones only, not all of them. The sample gives about 110,000 clones, approximately 80% of which show up once; 5.4% is in the top ten. Germline V gene data show CDR1 as SGHTA and CDR2 as FQGNSA. The CDR3 sequence is 15 residues long. V was trimmed by 7 bases and J by 0 bases, leaving 16 bases between them. As concerns this clone: No antigen is known for it.

The receptor comes from a woman in her twenties or thirties in good health and CMV-seropositive. This chain links TRBV7-2 with TRBJ2-7; D perhaps matches TRBD1 (5 bases). The sample comprised PBMCs. The CDR3 sequence is CASIFRKGFSYEQYF. The CDR3 DNA follows: TGTGCCAGCATTTTTCGGAAGGGGTTCTCCTACGAGCAGTACTTC.